A selection of T cell receptor beta chains follows, all from one sample in a study of blood T cell repertoires in COVID-19. Sequencing was performed with immunoSEQ multiplex PCR; in TCRdb, only in-frame clones are kept and a portion is missing. This table has around 140,000 clones, approximately 88% appearing once. The material sequenced was peripheral blood. The receptors were gathered from a woman aged 45-65 years with acute or convalescent COVID-19. Both conserved end residues are part of each CDR3. The D gene is left open where the match is weak. Clone size, where shown, is once, few, many, or a class for clones that have expanded.

-,TRBJ1-5,-,TRBV23-1,CASKTGNGNQPQHF,TGCGCCAGCAAAACGGGAAATGGCAATCAGCCCCAGCATTTT
-,TRBJ2-1,once,TRBV29-1,CSVTGPGKTYNEQFF,TGCAGCGTCACCGGGCCAGGGAAGACCTACAATGAGCAGTTCTTC
-,TRBJ1-1,-,TRBV3-1/TRBV3-2,CASSQVRGNTEAFF,TGTGCCAGCAGCCAAGTCCGGGGGAACACTGAAGCTTTCTTT
-,TRBJ1-4,-,TRBV6-2/TRBV6-3,CASSYSKRDNEKLFF,TGTGCCAGCAGTTACTCGAAGCGGGATAATGAAAAACTGTTTTTT
-,TRBJ2-1,-,TRBV7-9,CASSLAVRNYNEQFF,TGTGCCAGCAGCTTAGCCGTTAGAAACTACAATGAGCAGTTCTTC
TRBD1,TRBJ2-7,-,TRBV6-5,CASTLDRNSYEQYF,TGTGCCAGCACCTTGGACAGGAACTCCTACGAGCAGTACTTC
-,TRBJ2-2,-,TRBV27,CASSHLRQGGPGELFF,TGTGCCAGCAGTCACCTTCGGCAGGGTGGCCCCGGGGAGCTGTTTTTT
TRBD2,TRBJ2-7,once,TRBV3-1/TRBV3-2,CASSPLAGAPLYEQYF,TGTGCCAGCAGCCCTCTAGCGGGGGCTCCCCTTTACGAGCAGTACTTC
TRBD1,TRBJ1-1,-,TRBV6-5,CASSSQGSLNTEAFF,TGTGCCAGCAGCTCACAGGGGTCCCTGAACACTGAAGCTTTCTTT
TRBD1,TRBJ2-1,once,TRBV19,CASKPGQGYNEQFF,TGTGCCAGCAAACCGGGACAGGGGTACAATGAGCAGTTCTTC
-,TRBJ1-5,-,TRBV5-5,CASSLFTQDGYSNQPQHF,TGTGCCAGCAGCTTGTTCACACAGGACGGATATAGCAATCAGCCCCAGCATTTT
TRBD1,TRBJ2-3,-,TRBV18,CASSRGQGDSDTQYF,TGTGCCAGCTCCCGAGGACAGGGCGATTCAGATACGCAGTATTTT
-,TRBJ1-3,-,TRBV7-2,CASSLRPSPSGNTIYF,TGTGCCAGCAGCTTACGCCCGAGCCCCTCCGGAAACACCATATATTTT
-,TRBJ2-1,-,TRBV7-9,CASSYILGTYNEQFF,TGTGCCAGCAGCTATATACTAGGTACCTACAATGAGCAGTTCTTC
-,TRBJ1-3,-,TRBV10-1,CASSAVTEFSGNTIYF,TGCGCCAGCAGTGCCGTGACAGAATTCTCTGGAAACACCATATATTTT
-,TRBJ2-5,-,TRBV9,CASSVGHFQETQYF,TGTGCCAGCAGCGTAGGACATTTCCAAGAGACCCAGTACTTC
-,TRBJ2-2,-,TRBV12-3/TRBV12-4,CASSPGTGELFF,TGTGCCAGCAGCCCCGGGACAGGGGAGCTGTTTTTT
TRBD1,TRBJ1-2,-,TRBV6-1,CASSEQGADIYGYTF,TGTGCCAGCAGTGAACAGGGGGCGGATATCTATGGCTACACCTTC
-,TRBJ2-7,once,TRBV3-1/TRBV3-2,CASSQTGNRQYF,TGTGCCAGCAGCCAAACAGGGAATAGGCAGTACTTC
TRBD1,TRBJ1-1,-,TRBV5-1,CARESRDRQPMNTEAFF,TGCGCCAGGGAAAGCCGGGACAGACAACCTATGAACACTGAAGCTTTCTTT
-,TRBJ2-7,-,TRBV30,CAWDTGNYEQYF,TGTGCCTGGGATACAGGTAACTACGAGCAGTACTTC
TRBD1,TRBJ1-2,-,TRBV9,CASSPGQTVWEDGYTF,TGTGCCAGCAGCCCGGGACAGACAGTATGGGAGGATGGCTACACCTTC
TRBD1,TRBJ1-6,-,TRBV10-3,CAISDTTGGSYNSPLHF,TGTGCCATCAGTGACACGACAGGGGGCTCCTATAATTCACCCCTCCACTTT
-,TRBJ1-1,-,TRBV18,CASSRFTENTEAFF,TGTGCCAGCTCACGGTTCACAGAGAACACTGAAGCTTTCTTT
TRBD1,TRBJ2-7,once,TRBV29-1,CSVGTGGYVEQYF,TGCAGCGTCGGGACAGGGGGCTACGTCGAGCAGTACTTC
TRBD1,TRBJ1-3,-,TRBV9,CASSANPGRGGNTIYF,TGTGCCAGCAGCGCCAACCCGGGCAGGGGGGGAAACACCATATATTTT
-,TRBJ2-1,-,TRBV28,CASQRERQLYNEQFF,TGTGCCAGCCAAAGGGAGCGCCAGCTCTACAATGAGCAGTTCTTC